The rows below give T cell receptor beta chains drawn from one sample of a study of shared T cell receptors in the human thymus. Generated by immunoSEQ multiplex PCR, the TCRdb table keeps only in-frame clones and is missing some. The sample records 540,000 or so clones, about 84% being singletons. These data are also associated with another study on human thymus T cells.

The material sequenced was thymocytes. All receptors come from a boy younger than two with a congenital heart defect. The CDR3 runs from the conserved cysteine through the conserved F or W.

TRBV7-8	TRBJ2-7	CASSLDGGGSSYEQYF
TRBV4-2	TRBJ1-1	CASSQVHWGQGVMNTEAFF
TRBV5-1	TRBJ1-1	CASSLPSRDRSQEAFF
TRBV2	TRBJ2-1	CASPSGRPYNEQFF
TRBV29-1	TRBJ2-7	CSRRGTSGYEQYF
TRBV30	TRBJ1-3	CAWSHPRDRAGNTIYF
TRBV7-9	TRBJ2-7	CASSSWGDEQYF
TRBV7-2	TRBJ2-7	CASSSGLAGTLDSYEQYF
TRBV7-9	TRBJ2-1	CASSLDRLDNEQFF
TRBV14	TRBJ2-7	CASSSSGRREQYF
TRBV29-1	TRBJ2-3	CSVEGTRTSGSQATDTQYF
TRBV5-1	TRBJ2-3	CASSHRGDTQYF
TRBV5-4	TRBJ1-1	CASSPGQGNTEAFF
TRBV5-1	TRBJ1-2	CASRDRAEDIYGYTF
TRBV4-3	TRBJ2-1	CASSSTSSSYNEQFF
TRBV15	TRBJ2-1	CATSRDLAGGDNEQFF
TRBV4-3	TRBJ2-3	CASSQARANSYTDTQYF
TRBV7-2	TRBJ2-5	CASSSYQGAQYF
TRBV28	TRBJ2-1	CASSLGQGDEQFF
TRBV4-2	TRBJ2-1	CASSQATSGGSIVNEQFF
TRBV4-2	TRBJ1-2	CASSPWDRGRGCTF
TRBV7-9	TRBJ2-1	CASSFTFRTSGRNEQFF
TRBV6-4	TRBJ2-1	CASSELAGSSYNEQFF